This paragraph reports one T cell receptor (beta chain). This clonotype has a count of ten or more. Its antigen specificity is not known. No quality values exist for individual bases; no much larger clone is one base distant. This record comes from a study of read filtering for tumor transcriptome and immune sequencing (dated by TCRdb to the early 2020s). Describing the broader study: The cohort consisted of approximately 16 male and roughly 15 female patients, with a mean age of about 66 years and an age range of about 40 to 90. By revised international staging, 8 patients were R-ISS I, about 17 were R-ISS II and over 5 were R-ISS III. After DNase treatment, whole-transcriptome libraries were prepared using the TruSeq RNA Access Library Prep Kit. TCR-region mapped reads per sample ranged from about 4.05 to 11 million with IR-seq versus only about 85 to 1273 with RNA-seq. TCR repertoires obtained by targeted immune repertoire sequencing and by bulk whole-transcriptome sequencing performed on the same bone marrow samples were compared. One of the main goals was to work out a read-filtering strategy for immune repertoire data, in particular whether clonotypes backed by only a single read should be removed. Overall results and qualifications from the work: Compared with RNA-seq, IR-seq captured clonotypes at much greater depth and more reliably, and a smaller IR-seq throughput was enough to identify most of the shared clonotypes. The correlation between IR-seq and RNA-seq shared clonotype proportions rose when single-read clonotypes were removed. Rather than purified T cells, the sorted CD138-negative fraction was a mixed bone marrow immune population. Single-read clonotypes made up around 82% of clonotypes but roughly 3.2% of total reads in IR-seq, and just under 75% of clonotypes and approximately 42% of reads in RNA-seq.

TCR libraries were constructed from 350 to 400 ng RNA using the Immunoverse kit, and molecular barcoded adaptors covering alpha/delta and beta/gamma chains were employed. TCR library preparation used the same RNA that was used for transcriptome sequencing. An Illumina HiSeq 4000 with 2 x 150 cycles was used to sequence the TCR libraries. Per the authors' processing: MiXCR aligned TCR reads to human V, D, J and C references and assembled the aligned reads into CDR3 clonotypes, with quality filtering and error correction included. The tcR package in R was used for analysis of clonotype counts and gene usage diversity. For inspection of raw mapping reads, RNA-seq reads were mapped by STAR aligner version 2.5.3a onto GRCh37 of the human genome. To test how sequencing depth affects detected clonotypes, IR-seq fastq files were randomly downsampled with Seqtk 1.3. TCRdb reran the public reads through fastp at Q25 and MiXCR, keeping productive beta chains. Every distinct CDR3 protein forms one entry, paired with its most common genes and DNA. What appears here as the V and J calls and clone size reflects TCRdb's work, not the paper's. Present in this sample are some 62,000 distinct CDR3 sequences, over 11% of which were seen just once. 45% of the sample is in the top ten clones.

Via the germline V gene, CDR1 is MGHRA and CDR2 YSYEKL. V is cut back by 5 bases and J by 4 bases, with 6 bases in the junction unmatched. The CDR3, cysteine through phenylalanine, is 14 amino acids long. CDR3 DNA is the only sequence kept; it has 42 bases, read in frame from the first base. Bone marrow was sampled from every patient at the time of active disease. Ficoll-Hypaque density gradient centrifugation was used to isolate the bone marrow mononuclear cells. Myeloma plasma cells were removed and CD138-negative cells were obtained by negative selection following labeling with CD138 magnetic microbeads on a MACS separator. The purity of the isolated cells was checked by flow cytometry with CD138 antibodies on an Attune NxT. TRIzol reagent was used to extract total RNA, and a NanoDrop spectrophotometer was used to quantify the extracted RNA. For each patient, the CD138-negative bone marrow sample underwent paired RNA-seq and IR-seq.

Specimen: a population of CD138-negative cells sorted from bone marrow. The sample's cell subset or site, from its label and the paper: bone marrow mononuclear cells depleted of CD138+ plasma/myeloma cells by negative magnetic selection. The chain is made from TRBV4-1 and TRBJ2-5, with 8 junctional bases fitting TRBD1. This TCR derives from a donor at least 40 years old with multiple myeloma. The CDR3 amino acid sequence is: CASSYQGAGETQYF. The base sequence is TGCGCCAGCAGCTACCAGGGGGCAGGAGAGACCCAGTACTTC.